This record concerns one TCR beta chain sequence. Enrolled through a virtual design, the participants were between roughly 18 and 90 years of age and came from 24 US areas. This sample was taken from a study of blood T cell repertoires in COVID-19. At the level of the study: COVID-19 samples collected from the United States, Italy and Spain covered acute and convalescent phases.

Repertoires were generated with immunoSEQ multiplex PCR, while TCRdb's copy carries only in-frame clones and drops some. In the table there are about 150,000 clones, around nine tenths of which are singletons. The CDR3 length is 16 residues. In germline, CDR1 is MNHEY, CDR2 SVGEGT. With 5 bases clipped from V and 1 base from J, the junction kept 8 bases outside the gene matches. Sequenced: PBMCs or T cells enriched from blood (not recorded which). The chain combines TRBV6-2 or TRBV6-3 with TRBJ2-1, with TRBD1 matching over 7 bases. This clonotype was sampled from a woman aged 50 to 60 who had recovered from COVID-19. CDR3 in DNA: TGTGCCAGCAGTAGACCCGACAGGGCTTCCTACAATGAGCAGTTCTTC. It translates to CASSRPDRASYNEQFF.